A selection of T cell receptor beta chains follows, all from one sample in a study of PD-1 blockade in classical Hodgkin lymphoma. Method: immunoSEQ multiplex PCR; TCRdb's copy keeps in-frame clones and lacks some. The sample records some 50,000 clones, about 75% being singletons. Here the sequenced sample was peripheral blood mononuclear cells (PBMCs), taken before the fourth cycle of nivolumab. The receptor set was obtained from a human donor with classical Hodgkin lymphoma. The CDR3 runs from the conserved cysteine through the conserved F or W. Each record gives: V gene, J gene, CDR3 protein.

>TRBV28|TRBJ1-2
CASTGREGRGKGYGYTF
>TRBV5-1|TRBJ1-2
CASSLSNTFYGYTF
>TRBV10-2|TRBJ1-2
CASSEALYYGYTF
>TRBV28|TRBJ2-5
CASSSPRETQYF
>TRBV19|TRBJ2-1
CASTYFGGGRAGEQFF
>TRBV7-2|TRBJ2-1
CASSFGAGAGEQFF
>TRBV11-3|TRBJ1-1
CASSFTSWNTEAFF
>TRBV7-8|TRBJ2-2
CASSHPISGELFF
>TRBV7-2|TRBJ2-3
CASSQGLIGTQYF
>TRBV7-6|TRBJ2-5
CASSLGRTGEGETQYF